This T cell receptor beta chain appears in the sequencing data of a study of cytomegalovirus exposure and HLA in healthy donors. Overall study findings and caveats: Across donors, most TCRs were seen rarely, yet some public ones were widespread. Subsequent analysis of the roughly 120 validation repertoires found a tendency for first-cohort TCR clusters to co-occur.

CDR1 GTSNPN and CDR2 SVGIG come from the germline V gene (reference sequence). Trimming removed 3 bases from V and 6 bases from J, with 20 bases in between. The CDR3 is made up of 16 amino acids. As regards this clone: The antigen is unknown.

The table came from immunoSEQ multiplex PCR; TCRdb's copy has only in-frame clones and leaves some out. The table includes 95,000 to 120,000 clones, approximately 96% detected once. The receptor comes from a young woman in good health and CMV-seronegative. The sample taken for sequencing was PBMCs. The chain recombines TRBV30 with TRBJ2-2; the D gene is possibly TRBD1 (6 bases). In DNA form, the CDR3 reads TGTGCCTGGAGCCGATCCCAGGGGATTAGGGCCGGGGAGCTGTTTTTT. It encodes CAWSRSQGIRAGELFF.